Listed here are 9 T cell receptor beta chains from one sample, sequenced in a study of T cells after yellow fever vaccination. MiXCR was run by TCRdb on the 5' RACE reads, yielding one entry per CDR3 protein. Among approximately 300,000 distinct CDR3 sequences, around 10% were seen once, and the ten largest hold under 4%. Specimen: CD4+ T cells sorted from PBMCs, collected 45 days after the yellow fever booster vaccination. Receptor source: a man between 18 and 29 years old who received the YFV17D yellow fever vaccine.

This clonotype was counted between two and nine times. CDR3 sequence reads: CAWSQTASTDTQYF. In DNA, the CDR3 is TGTGCCTGGAGTCAAACAGCTAGCACAGATACGCAGTATTTT. This chain links TRBV30 with TRBJ2-3, with D unresolved. Germline CDR1 and CDR2: GTSNPN and SVGIG (reference sequence). V lost 2 bases and J 0 bases, leaving 9 bases between the germline ends. The CDR3 runs to 14 residues.

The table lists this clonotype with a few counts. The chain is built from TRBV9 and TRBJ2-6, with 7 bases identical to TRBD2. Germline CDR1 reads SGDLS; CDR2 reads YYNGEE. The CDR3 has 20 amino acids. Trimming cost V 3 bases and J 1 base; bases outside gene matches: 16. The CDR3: CASSARVTGGITSGANVLTF. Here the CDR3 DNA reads TGTGCCAGCAGCGCAAGAGTGACGGGGGGTATAACTTCTGGGGCCAACGTCCTGACTTTC.

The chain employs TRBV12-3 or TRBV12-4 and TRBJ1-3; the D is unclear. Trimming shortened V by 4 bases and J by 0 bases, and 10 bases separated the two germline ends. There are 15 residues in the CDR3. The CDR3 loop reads CASSSVPNSGNTIYF. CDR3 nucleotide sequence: TGTGCCAGCAGTTCGGTCCCAAACTCTGGAAACACCATATATTTT.

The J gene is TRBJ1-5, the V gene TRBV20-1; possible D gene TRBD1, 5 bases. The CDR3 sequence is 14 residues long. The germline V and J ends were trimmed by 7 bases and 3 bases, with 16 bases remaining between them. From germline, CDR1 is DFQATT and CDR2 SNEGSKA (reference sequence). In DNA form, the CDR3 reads TGCAGTGTTACTTCCGGGACGGACAATCAGCCCCAGCATTTT. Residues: CSVTSGTDNQPQHF.

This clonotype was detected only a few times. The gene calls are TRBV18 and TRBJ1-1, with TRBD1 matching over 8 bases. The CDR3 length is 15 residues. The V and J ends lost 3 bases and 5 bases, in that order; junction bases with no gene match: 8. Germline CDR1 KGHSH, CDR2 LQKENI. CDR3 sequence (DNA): TGTGCCAGCTCACCGACACAGGGGGGCGAGACTGAAGCTTTCTTT. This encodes CASSPTQGGETEAFF.

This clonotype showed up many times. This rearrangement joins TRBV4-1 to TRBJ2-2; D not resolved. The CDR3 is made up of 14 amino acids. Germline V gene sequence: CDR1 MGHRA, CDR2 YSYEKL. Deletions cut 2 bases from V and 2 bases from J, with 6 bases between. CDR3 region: CASSQTENTGELFF. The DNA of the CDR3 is TGCGCCAGCAGCCAAACAGAAAACACCGGGGAGCTGTTTTTT.

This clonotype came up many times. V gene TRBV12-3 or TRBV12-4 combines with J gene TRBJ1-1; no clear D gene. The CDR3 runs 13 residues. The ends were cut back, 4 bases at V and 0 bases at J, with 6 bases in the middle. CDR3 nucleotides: TGTGCCAGCAGTTATAACATGAACACTGAAGCTTTCTTT. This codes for CASSYNMNTEAFF.

The CDR3 coding sequence is TGTGCCAGCTCCTCGCAGGGGGCTGGCTACGAGCAGTACTTC. Translation gives CASSSQGAGYEQYF. The chain is built from TRBV18 and TRBJ2-7, with 8 bases aligning to TRBD1. The CDR3 has 14 amino acids. The junction had 7 bases not matched to a gene; V was cut back by 6 bases and J by 3 bases. The germline V gene encodes CDR1 KGHSH and CDR2 LQKENI.

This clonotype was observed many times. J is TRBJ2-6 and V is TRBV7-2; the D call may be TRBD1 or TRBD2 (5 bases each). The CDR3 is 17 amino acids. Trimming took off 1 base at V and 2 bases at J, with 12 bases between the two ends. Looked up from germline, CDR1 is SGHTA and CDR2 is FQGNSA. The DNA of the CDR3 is TGTGCCAGCAGCTTAGGGGTACTGGGGGCTGGGGCCAACGTCCTGACTTTC. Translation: CASSLGVLGAGANVLTF.